The rows below give T cell receptor beta chains drawn from one sample of a study of cytomegalovirus exposure and HLA in healthy donors. The method was immunoSEQ multiplex PCR; TCRdb's version includes in-frame clones alone and lacks a portion of them. The table includes 30,000 to 45,000 clones, approximately 80% detected once. Sequencing was carried out using PBMCs. These receptors were obtained from a woman aged 18-29 years in good health and CMV-seronegative. The CDR3 runs from the conserved cysteine through the conserved F or W. Fields, in order: J gene, clone size, V gene, D gene, CDR3 DNA, CDR3 protein. A D gene is named only where the DNA matches it firmly. A row's size may be missing; if present it is once, few, many or a size class.

j_gene: TRBJ1-6
abundance: once
v_gene: TRBV5-4
d_gene: TRBD1
CDR3nt: TGTGCCAGCGATGACCGGGACAGGGAGGCAAGTTCACCCCTCAACTTT
CDR3aa: CASDDRDREASSPLNF

j_gene: TRBJ1-1
abundance: NA
v_gene: TRBV2
d_gene: NA
CDR3nt: TGTGCCAGCAGTGACCTTTGGAACACTGAAGCTTTCTTT
CDR3aa: CASSDLWNTEAFF

j_gene: TRBJ2-5
abundance: NA
v_gene: TRBV5-5
d_gene: TRBD2
CDR3nt: TGTGCCAGCAGGCATTGGGGACTAGGGACCGAGACCCAGTACTTC
CDR3aa: CASRHWGLGTETQYF

j_gene: TRBJ1-2
abundance: NA
v_gene: TRBV4-1
d_gene: TRBD1
CDR3nt: TGCGCCAGCAGCACTCTTGAGACAGGGACCTATGGCTACACCTTC
CDR3aa: CASSTLETGTYGYTF

j_gene: TRBJ2-3
abundance: once
v_gene: TRBV30
d_gene: TRBD1
CDR3nt: TGTGCCTGGAGGACAGGGGGTACAGATACGCAGTATTTT
CDR3aa: CAWRTGGTDTQYF

j_gene: TRBJ2-7
abundance: NA
v_gene: TRBV29-1
d_gene: TRBD2
CDR3nt: TGCAGCGCCCCCGGGACTAGCGAGAACGAGCAGTACTTC
CDR3aa: CSAPGTSENEQYF

j_gene: TRBJ1-5
abundance: NA
v_gene: TRBV19
d_gene: NA
CDR3nt: TGTGCCAGTACACAGGGCAATCAGCCCCAGCATTTT
CDR3aa: CASTQGNQPQHF

j_gene: TRBJ2-6
abundance: NA
v_gene: TRBV18
d_gene: NA
CDR3nt: TGTGCCAGCTCATCAGACTCTGGGGCCAACGTCCTGACTTTC
CDR3aa: CASSSDSGANVLTF

j_gene: TRBJ2-2
abundance: NA
v_gene: TRBV5-4
d_gene: NA
CDR3nt: TGTGCCAGCAGCCCCACTAGCACCGGGGAGCTGTTTTTT
CDR3aa: CASSPTSTGELFF

j_gene: TRBJ2-1
abundance: NA
v_gene: TRBV28
d_gene: TRBD1
CDR3nt: TGTGCCAGCAGTCCCATGTCGGGACAGCCGGGGCATGAGCAGTTCTTC
CDR3aa: CASSPMSGQPGHEQFF

j_gene: TRBJ1-1
abundance: NA
v_gene: TRBV19
d_gene: NA
CDR3nt: TGTGCCAGTACCCCCAAAAGGGGCGGCACTGAAGCTTTCTTT
CDR3aa: CASTPKRGGTEAFF

j_gene: TRBJ2-4
abundance: once
v_gene: TRBV19
d_gene: NA
CDR3nt: TGTGCCAGTACTAATCCAAGTTCGGCCAAAAACATTCAGTACTTC
CDR3aa: CASTNPSSAKNIQYF

j_gene: TRBJ2-7
abundance: once
v_gene: TRBV5-1
d_gene: TRBD2
CDR3nt: TGCGCCAGCAGCTCGTCGGGAGGAGATTACGAGCAGTACTTC
CDR3aa: CASSSSGGDYEQYF

j_gene: TRBJ2-1
abundance: NA
v_gene: TRBV9
d_gene: NA
CDR3nt: TGTGCCAGCAAACCGGGAATGTCCCCTTACAATGAGCAGTTCTTC
CDR3aa: CASKPGMSPYNEQFF

j_gene: TRBJ2-4
abundance: NA
v_gene: TRBV30
d_gene: NA
CDR3nt: TGTGCCTGGAGGGGGACTGGCAAAAACATTCAGTACTTC
CDR3aa: CAWRGTGKNIQYF

j_gene: TRBJ2-7
abundance: NA
v_gene: TRBV28
d_gene: TRBD2
CDR3nt: TGTGCCAGCAGTTCTACTAGCGGGAGGACCTACGAGCAGTACTTC
CDR3aa: CASSSTSGRTYEQYF

j_gene: TRBJ2-5
abundance: NA
v_gene: TRBV7-6
d_gene: TRBD2
CDR3nt: TGTGCCAGCAGCTTGGGGCAGCGGGAAGGGACCCAGTACTTC
CDR3aa: CASSLGQREGTQYF

j_gene: TRBJ2-5
abundance: NA
v_gene: TRBV7-8
d_gene: NA
CDR3nt: TGTGCCAGCAGCTCCCCGACTAGTGCGGAGACCCAGTACTTC
CDR3aa: CASSSPTSAETQYF

j_gene: TRBJ1-1
abundance: NA
v_gene: TRBV7-9
d_gene: NA
CDR3nt: TGTTCCAGCAGCTTTGGCCCCACTGAAGCTTTCTTT
CDR3aa: CSSSFGPTEAFF